This TCR beta chain appears in the sequencing data of a study of cytomegalovirus exposure and HLA in healthy donors. Study-level points and caveats: Earlier analysis found most TCR beta V segments productive about 87% or about 30% of the time.

This CDR3 is 15 amino acids long. Germline V gives CDR1 GTSNPN, CDR2 SVGIG (reference sequence). V trimming: 1 base; J trimming: 2 bases; junction bases outside the gene matches: 5. Points on this clone: Its antigen is unidentified.

Vbeta (60) and Jbeta (13) primers were used in the PCR. Profiling relied on immunoSEQ multiplex PCR, and the TCRdb table lists in-frame clones only, not all of them. The sample records about 180,000 clones, more than 65% being singletons. The clonotype originates from a man younger than 40 in good health and CMV-seronegative. Sequenced: PBMCs. The chain recombines TRBV30 with TRBJ2-3; 8 bases map to TRBD2. DNA of the CDR3: TGTGCCTGGAGTGCAGGAGCGGGAGTCACAGATACGCAGTATTTT. As protein: CAWSAGAGVTDTQYF.